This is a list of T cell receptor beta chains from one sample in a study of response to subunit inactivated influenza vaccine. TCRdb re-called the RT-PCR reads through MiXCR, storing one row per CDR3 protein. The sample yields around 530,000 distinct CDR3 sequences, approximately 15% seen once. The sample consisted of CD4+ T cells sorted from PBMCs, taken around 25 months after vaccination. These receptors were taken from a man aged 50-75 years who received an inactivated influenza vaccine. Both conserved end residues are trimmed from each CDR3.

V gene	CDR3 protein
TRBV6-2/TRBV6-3	ASSPGLAGGARF
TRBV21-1	ASSKVVQSYYGYT
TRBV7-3	ASSSGGRDTNEQF
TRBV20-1	SAHPSGNSYEQY
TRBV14	ASSQVTTTGELF
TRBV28	ASSLGTTGGGSPLH
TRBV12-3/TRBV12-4	ASSPLAGAVGELF
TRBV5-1	ASSLSRADTQY
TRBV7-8	ARSPLPGNPYEQY
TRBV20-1	SAKVSRGETNEQF